Sequencing of this T cell receptor (beta chain) was carried out in a study of shared clonotypes between healthy human individuals. Study-level information: Per donor, three plates held CD4 naive cells, three held CD4 memory, two held CD8 naive and one held CD8 memory.

Recent vaccinations or acute infections were absent in the healthy HIV-negative adult donors. V dropped 1 base and J dropped 0 bases, with 10 bases sitting between them. Germline loops: CDR1 GTSNPN, CDR2 SVGIG (reference sequence). This CDR3 is built from 15 residues. It was 150 to 200 ng DNA, about 30,000 T cell genomes, that sorted-subset replicate PCRs used. Sequencing used immunoSEQ multiplex PCR; TCRdb keeps in-frame clones, though not all of them. Seen here are over 700,000 clones, over 55% observed once, and the top ten hold around 1.7%. The table lists this clone with many counts. Antigen specificity is unknown. Whole-study findings and limits: A reduction in generation probabilities was seen for non-shared clonotypes relative to those shared by all four donors.

This chain joins TRBV30 and TRBJ2-1; maybe TRBD2 (5 bases). Sequencing used memory CD4+ T cells sorted from blood. Subset noted: CD45RA-negative fraction. The origin of this receptor is a young woman in good health. DNA for the CDR3: TGTGCCTGGAGTGCCCCGGGAACCTCCTACAATGAGCAGTTCTTC. Encoded protein: CAWSAPGTSYNEQFF.